This T cell receptor (beta chain) came from a study of technical replicates of blood from a few donors. Per germline, CDR1 MGHDK and CDR2 SYGVNS. This CDR3 spans 17 amino acids. V lost 4 bases and J 5 bases, leaving 23 bases between the germline ends. Assay: immunoSEQ multiplex PCR; the TCRdb copy retains only in-frame clones and omits some. The table includes roughly 97,000 clones, about 96% detected once. This sequence originates from a human donor in good health. The rearrangement joins TRBV25-1 to TRBJ2-5; weak D call: TRBD2 (6 bases). The sequencing input was T cells isolated from PBMCs. The CDR3 DNA sequence: TGTGCCAGCAGTGGTACGACCGGGACTGGTTTTGGGGAGACCCAGTACTTC. Protein: CASSGTTGTGFGETQYF.